The 29 T cell receptor beta chains below were found in one sample sequenced in a study of cytomegalovirus exposure and HLA in healthy donors. With 60 Vbeta and 13 Jbeta primers, the PCR was carried out. This table comes from immunoSEQ multiplex PCR, and its TCRdb copy is limited to in-frame clones, with some not included. The table records about 140,000 clones, roughly 75% of them present only once. The sample comprised PBMCs. The receptor source for this set is a man aged 30-40 years in good health.

V usage is TRBV5-3 and J usage is TRBJ2-5, with D tentatively TRBD1 (6 bases). The tail of the sequence fits TRBJ2-7 better, so the J call may be wrong. TRBV5-3 is flagged as an ORF with uncertain function. The CDR3 has 13 residues. The CDR3 nucleotides are TGTGCCAGAAGCGCGAAGACAGGACCCGAGCAGTACTTC. Its translation: CARSAKTGPEQYF.

The chain joins TRBV4-3 to TRBJ1-3; no clear D. Germline CDR1 reads LGHNA; CDR2 reads YSLEER. This CDR3 has 14 residues. Trimming took off 2 bases at V and 2 bases at J, with 7 bases between the two ends. CDR3 protein: CASSQSRAGNTIYF. The DNA of the CDR3 is TGCGCCAGCAGCCAATCGAGGGCTGGAAACACCATATATTTT.

This clone showed up just once. V is TRBV11-1 and J is TRBJ2-1; the match to TRBD2 covers 12 bases. The CDR3 totals 16 residues. V shed 5 bases, J shed 4 bases, and the junction held 6 bases outside the gene matches. CDR1 and CDR2 (germline): SGHAT, FQDESV (reference sequence). The CDR3 reads CASSPLAGGKYNEQFF. The DNA for the CDR3 is TGTGCCAGCAGCCCCCTAGCGGGAGGGAAATACAATGAGCAGTTCTTC.

This clone appeared a few times. The chain carries TRBV6-5 and TRBJ2-7, with 10 bases aligning to TRBD1. V gave up 0 bases and J gave up 3 bases; unmatched junction bases: 2. Germline assignment: CDR1 MNHEY and CDR2 SVGAGI. The CDR3 runs to 15 residues. The CDR3 protein is CASSYSGTGVYEQYF. The CDR3 DNA reads as TGTGCCAGCAGTTACTCCGGGACAGGGGTCTACGAGCAGTACTTC.

The rearrangement uses TRBV4-1 and TRBJ2-1; D might be TRBD1 (6 bases). V gave up 0 bases and J gave up 7 bases, with 19 bases separating them. The CDR3 covers 17 residues. Per germline, CDR1 MGHRA and CDR2 YSYEKL. The CDR3 DNA is TGCGCCAGCAGCCAAGATTATACGGGTGGCACAGGGAATGAGCAGTTCTTC. It encodes CASSQDYTGGTGNEQFF.

The rearrangement joins TRBV30 to TRBJ2-1; 10 bases are a match to TRBD1. Germline values: CDR1 GTSNPN, CDR2 SVGIG (reference sequence). The CDR3 spans 13 residues. CDR3 sequence reads: CAGARDRGGEQFF. CDR3 bases: TGTGCGGGTGCCCGGGACAGGGGAGGTGAGCAGTTCTTC.

The V and J genes are TRBV7-3 and TRBJ2-2; D is unclear. Trimming left V 0 bases short and J 4 bases short, with 6 bases between. Germline V gene sequence: CDR1 SGHTA, CDR2 FQGTGA. The CDR3 sequence is 14 residues long. The CDR3 DNA reads TGTGCCAGCAGCTTAACAGCTAGCACCGGGGAGCTGTTTTTT. This encodes CASSLTASTGELFF.

The rearrangement links TRBV28 to TRBJ2-1, with a weak D call TRBD1 (5 bases). Germline assignment: CDR1 MDHEN and CDR2 SYDVKM. CDR3 length equals 15 residues. Between the trimmed V and J ends, which lost 5 bases and 8 bases, there was a span of 19 bases. The CDR3 nucleotides are TGTGCCAGCAGTCCAGAGTCAGGGATTTGGGATGAGCAGTTCTTC. Translation gives CASSPESGIWDEQFF. The entire variable domain, with the rest obtained from reference TRBV28 and TRBJ2-1, is as follows: DVKVTQSSRYLVKRTGEKVFLECVQDMDHENMFWYRQDPGLGLRLIYFSYDVKMKEKGDIPEGYSVSREKKERFSLILESASTNQTSMYLCASSPESGIWDEQFFGPGTRLTVL.

The genes are TRBV28 and TRBJ1-2, with TRBD1 matching over 9 bases. CDR3 length: 15 amino acids. CDR1 is MDHEN and CDR2 is SYDVKM in the germline V gene. Trimming cost V 8 bases and J 2 bases; bases outside gene matches: 9. The CDR3 loop reads CASRKTGQGNYGYTF. The CDR3 region has the DNA TGTGCCAGCCGTAAAACGGGACAGGGAAACTATGGCTACACCTTC.

The V and J genes are TRBV7-2 and TRBJ2-7; D is perhaps TRBD2 (5 bases). The CDR3 has 14 residues. Germline-derived CDR1 and CDR2 are SGHTA and FQGNSA. V gave up 2 bases and J gave up 3 bases, with 11 bases separating them. The CDR3 region is CASSLSGSRYEQYF. The CDR3 DNA follows: TGTGCCAGCAGCTTAAGTGGGAGCCGCTACGAGCAGTACTTC.

The CDR3 reads CASSFSGTDIQYF. The CDR3, as DNA: TGTGCCAGCAGCTTTAGCGGAACGGACATTCAGTACTTC. The chain links TRBV11-2 to TRBJ2-4; a weak D match, TRBD2 (6 bases). Germline V gene sequence: CDR1 SGHAT, CDR2 FQNNGV. Trimming stripped 3 bases from V and 8 bases from J, with 11 bases between. The CDR3 length is 13 residues.

The gene calls are TRBV29-1 and TRBJ1-1; a possible D gene is TRBD1 (6 bases). Per the germline V gene, CDR1 is SQVTM and CDR2 is ANQGSEA. This CDR3 is built from 15 residues. V dropped 4 bases and J dropped 0 bases, with 15 bases sitting between them. The CDR3 sequence: CSVGAGDRVNTEAFF. The DNA for the CDR3 is TGCAGCGTTGGGGCAGGGGATAGGGTGAACACTGAAGCTTTCTTT.

The chain recombines TRBV30 with TRBJ2-3; D call uncertain. V dropped 7 bases and J dropped 6 bases, with 11 bases sitting between them. The CDR3 loop spans 11 amino acids. Germline values: CDR1 GTSNPN, CDR2 SVGIG (reference sequence). CDR3 in amino acids: CAFHPGDTQYF. The DNA for the CDR3 is TGTGCCTTCCATCCCGGGGATACGCAGTATTTT.

The CDR3 reads CASSPDRSYEQYF. In DNA, the CDR3 is TGTGCCAGCTCACCGGACAGGTCCTACGAGCAGTACTTC. The chain links TRBV18 to TRBJ2-7; TRBD1 matches at 7 bases. The CDR3 sequence is 13 residues long. Looked up from germline, CDR1 is KGHSH and CDR2 is LQKENI. Trimming cost V 3 bases and J 1 base; bases outside gene matches: 0.

This clone appeared a few times. This chain links TRBV6-1 with TRBJ1-3; no clear D. Germline-derived CDR1 and CDR2 are MNHNS and SASEGT. V lost 0 bases and J 5 bases, leaving 14 bases between the germline ends. The CDR3 spans 16 residues. DNA for the CDR3: TGTGCCAGCAGTGAAGCCCCTCGAGTCCTTAGAAACACCATATATTTT. Translated, it gives CASSEAPRVLRNTIYF.

The chain employs TRBV9 and TRBJ2-1, with TRBD1 matching 9 bases. This CDR3 contains 15 residues. V was clipped by 6 bases and J by 6 bases; unmatched bases: 10. Looked up from germline, CDR1 is SGDLS and CDR2 is YYNGEE. The CDR3: CASTRGDRDFNEQFF. The CDR3 DNA sequence: TGTGCCAGCACTCGGGGGGACAGGGACTTCAATGAGCAGTTCTTC.

The DNA of the CDR3 is TGTGCCTGCATTGACCGGGCTGGGGCCAACGTCCTGACTTTC. Residues: CACIDRAGANVLTF. This chain connects TRBV30 to TRBJ2-6; D is undetermined. The CDR3 sequence is 14 residues long. Germline CDR1 GTSNPN, CDR2 SVGIG (reference sequence). Trimming stripped 6 bases from V and 2 bases from J, with 11 bases between.

In regard to this clone: The junction does not match germline at one end; this may be a read error. The CDR3 reads CSSSQNGGQAETQYF. Here the CDR3 DNA reads TGTTCCAGCAGCCAAAATGGGGGACAGGCCGAGACCCAGTACTTC. The chain has TRBV7-9 and TRBJ2-5, with 8 bases fitting TRBD1. From germline, CDR1 is SEHNR and CDR2 FQNEAQ (reference sequence). CDR3 length equals 15 residues. Full variable domain (missing parts from reference TRBV7-9 and TRBJ2-5): DTGVSQNPRHKITKRGQNVTFRCDPISEHNRLYWYRQTLGQGPEFLTYFQNEAQLEKSRLLSDRFSAERPKGSFSTLEIQRTEQGDSAMYLCSSSQNGGQAETQYFGPGTRLLVL.

This clone appeared a single time. This sequence joins TRBV7-3 and TRBJ2-7, with 7 positions matching TRBD2. Germline-derived CDR1 and CDR2 are SGHTA and FQGTGA. J gave up 7 bases and V 6 bases, and 15 bases lay outside the gene matches. The CDR3 totals 15 residues. CDR3 in amino acids: CASSRWGGPRFEQYF. In nucleotides, the CDR3 is TGTGCCAGCAGTCGCTGGGGAGGGCCCAGGTTTGAGCAGTACTTC.

CDR3 in DNA: TGTGCCAGCCGGAGCACAGATACGCAGTATTTT. This encodes CASRSTDTQYF. The V and J genes are TRBV7-9 and TRBJ2-3; D not resolved. The V end lost 8 bases, the J end lost 0 bases, and 3 bases lay between the germline ends. In germline, CDR1 is SEHNR, CDR2 FQNEAQ (reference sequence). The CDR3 consists of 11 residues.

The genes are TRBV7-6 and TRBJ2-5, with D possibly TRBD2 on 6 matching bases. Germline assignment: CDR1 SGHVS and CDR2 FNYEAQ. The CDR3 sequence is 14 residues long. Trimming took 7 bases from V and 4 from J, leaving 16 bases between them. Here the CDR3 DNA reads TGTGCCAGCACCTTGGGGGGTACAAGAGAGACCCAGTACTTC. As protein: CASTLGGTRETQYF.

The V and J genes are TRBV15 and TRBJ2-5; 9 positions match TRBD2. The germline V gene has CDR1 LNHNV and CDR2 YYDKDF (reference sequence). This CDR3 comprises 16 residues. V lost 0 bases to trimming and J lost 3 bases; unmatched junction nucleotides: 5. In nucleotides, the CDR3 is TGTGCCACCAGCAGAGATTTGGTAGCGGGAGAAGAGACCCAGTACTTC. As protein: CATSRDLVAGEETQYF.

The chain is built from TRBV11-3 and TRBJ2-1; TRBD2 matches 10 bases. The CDR3 is made up of 17 amino acids. In germline, CDR1 is SGHNT, CDR2 YENEEA. With V trimmed by 1 base and J by 8 bases, 11 bases remained unmatched. The CDR3 bases are TGTGCCAGCAGCTTAGGAACTAGCGGGAAGGCCGTCGATGAGCAGTTCTTC. It specifies CASSLGTSGKAVDEQFF.

This clone was seen only a few times. The chain uses TRBV4-3 and TRBJ1-2; D is possibly TRBD1 (6 bases). V dropped 0 bases and J dropped 8 bases, with 10 bases sitting between them. The germline CDR1 and CDR2 sequences are LGHNA and YSLEER. The CDR3 totals 13 residues. The CDR3 DNA is TGCGCCAGCAGCCAAGATGCCGGACAGGGCTACACCTTC. Its translation: CASSQDAGQGYTF.

The chain couples TRBV9 to TRBJ2-3; 8 nucleotides match TRBD2. From germline, CDR1 is SGDLS and CDR2 YYNGEE. V gave up 0 bases and J gave up 2 bases; unmatched junction bases: 5. CDR3 length: 16 residues. The CDR3 DNA is TGTGCCAGCAGCGTAGATCCGGGGGGGGACACAGATACGCAGTATTTT. This encodes CASSVDPGGDTDTQYF.

About this clone: Additional DNA sequences in this sample encode the identical CDR3. This rearrangement joins TRBV6-5 to TRBJ1-2, with 7 bases that match TRBD1. Germline V gene lookup returns CDR1 MNHEY and CDR2 SVGAGI. The CDR3 sequence is 13 residues long. J lost 8 bases, V lost 5 bases, and 8 bases had no gene match. CDR3 amino acids: CASSAPTGTGYTF. The DNA for the CDR3 is TGTGCCAGCAGTGCCCCGACAGGGACCGGCTACACCTTC.

The rearrangement joins TRBV6-6 to TRBJ1-1; unclear D gene. CDR1 and CDR2 (germline): MNHNY, SVGAGI (reference sequence). The CDR3 is 12 residues long. Trimming removed 10 bases at V and 1 base at J, with 10 bases between. The CDR3 nucleotides are TGTGCCACCAATCGACAGAACACTGAAGCTTTCTTT. Protein: CATNRQNTEAFF.

The chain recombines TRBV4-3 with TRBJ2-7; TRBD2 is a possible D gene (6 bases). V gave up 0 bases and J gave up 3 bases, with 12 bases separating them. The CDR3 totals 15 residues. The V gene's germline CDR1 is LGHNA and CDR2 YSLEER. The chain's CDR3 is CASSQEAGINYEQYF. The CDR3 DNA reads as TGCGCCAGCAGCCAAGAAGCGGGCATTAACTACGAGCAGTACTTC.

The rearrangement links TRBV4-3 to TRBJ2-3; D perhaps matches TRBD1 (6 bases). The CDR3 totals 16 residues. V dropped 4 bases and J dropped 2 bases, with 16 bases sitting between them. Looked up from germline, CDR1 is LGHNA and CDR2 is YSLEER. CDR3 amino acids: CASSRTTGLLTDTQYF. The CDR3 region has the DNA TGCGCCAGCAGCCGAACGACAGGCCTTCTCACAGATACGCAGTATTTT.